This T cell receptor beta chain was retrieved from a study of blood T cell repertoires in COVID-19. Study-wide background: The samples span acute and convalescent COVID-19 from the United States, Italy and Spain. The cDNA or gDNA used as material had been derived from T cells, B-cell-depleted T cells, or PBMCs.

The CDR3 runs to 15 residues. CDR1 and CDR2 from the germline V gene are MGHRA and YSYEKL. Germline trimming cut 2 bases from V and 3 bases from J; bases unmatched to any gene: 6. In the authors' workflow: The authors estimated nucleated cell counts from reference gene primer amplification. Sequencing used immunoSEQ multiplex PCR; TCRdb keeps in-frame clones, though not all of them. Clonal size and the V and J genes are those of that table, whereas D and trimming came from the DNA. The data show about 230,000 clones, about 80% seen once. The rearrangement joins TRBV4-1 to TRBJ2-7; 8 bases agree with TRBD2. The clonotype comes from a woman between 50 and 59 years old with acute or convalescent COVID-19. The sequencing input was peripheral blood. CDR3 sequence reads: CASSQKSGSGYEQYF. The CDR3 DNA reads TGCGCCAGCAGCCAAAAAAGCGGGAGCGGCTACGAGCAGTACTTC.